This entry lists 8 T cell receptor beta chains sequenced from one sample in a study of CD8 T cells in Susac syndrome. Random-hexamer reverse transcription was applied to about 0.45 to 1 ug RNA. A single record per CDR3 protein comes from TCRdb applying MiXCR to the immunoSEQ multiplex PCR reads. The sample holds a few hundred thousand distinct CDR3 sequences, approximately 95% seen once. Sequencing used CD4+ T cells from PBMCs. These receptors came from a human donor with multiple sclerosis.

The chain uses TRBV14 and TRBJ2-1, with 9 bases identical to TRBD1. V dropped 4 bases and J dropped 8; count of bases not matched to a gene: 9. Looked up from germline, CDR1 is SGHDN and CDR2 is FVKESK. CDR3 length equals 15 residues. CDR3 residues: CASSLGGTGLHEQFF. DNA for the CDR3: TGTGCCAGCAGCCTCGGCGGGACAGGGCTGCATGAGCAGTTCTTC.

This clonotype showed up just once. The V gene is TRBV20-1, the J gene TRBJ1-6; 9 nucleotides match TRBD1. There are 17 residues in the CDR3. Trimming took 5 bases from V and 10 from J; bases not matched to a gene: 18. Germline CDR1 is DFQATT and CDR2 is SNEGSKA (reference sequence). The CDR3 DNA is TGCAGTGCTGTTCCGGGACAGGGCCTTCCAATAATCTCACCCCTCCACTTT. Translating gives CSAVPGQGLPIISPLHF.

In nucleotides, the CDR3 is TGTGCCATCAGTGGGACAGGGGTCTACGAGCAGTACTTC. Its protein product is CAISGTGVYEQYF. The chain employs TRBV10-3 and TRBJ2-7; 9 bases are a match to TRBD1. The ends lost 4 bases at V and 3 bases at J; junction bases unmatched: 1. This CDR3 region has 13 residues. CDR1 and CDR2 from the germline V gene are ENHRY and SYGVKD.

The chain is built from TRBV12-3 or TRBV12-4 and TRBJ1-1, with D possibly being TRBD1 (6 bases). This CDR3 has 14 amino acids. The germline V and J ends were trimmed by 3 bases and 1 base, with 9 bases remaining between them. For the CDR3, the DNA is TGTGCCAGCAGTTTTCTCAGGGGGAACACTGAAGCTTTCTTT. This sequence encodes CASSFLRGNTEAFF.

V gene TRBV27 combines with J gene TRBJ2-4; D is unresolved. Germline CDR1 MNHEY, CDR2 SMNVEV (reference sequence). V lost 5 bases, J lost 0 bases, and 14 bases lay in between. The CDR3 covers 16 residues. The CDR3 loop reads CASSPTSPIAKNIQYF. CDR3 coding DNA: TGTGCCAGCAGTCCAACATCACCTATAGCCAAAAACATTCAGTACTTC.

V gene TRBV29-1 combines with J gene TRBJ2-1; 7 nucleotides line up with TRBD1. Germline CDR1 and CDR2: SQVTM and ANQGSEA. The CDR3 length is 12 residues. Losses at the gene ends were 7 bases for V and 7 bases for J; bases not matched to a gene: 7. CDR3 coding DNA: TGCAGCGGGGCGACAGGGATTAATGAGCAGTTCTTC. It specifies CSGATGINEQFF.

This chain connects TRBV3-1 to TRBJ2-3; D may be TRBD1 (5 bases). The germline V and J ends were trimmed by 3 bases and 7 bases, with 23 bases remaining between them. The CDR3 contains 17 residues. Germline CDR1 LGHDT, CDR2 YNNKEL (reference sequence). This CDR3 reads CASSQSYRPLKWNTQYF. The CDR3 DNA sequence: TGTGCCAGCAGCCAGTCGTACAGGCCCCTCAAATGGAATACGCAGTATTTT.

The chain recombines TRBV6-2 or TRBV6-3 with TRBJ1-2; D is unclear. Germline V gene lookup returns CDR1 MNHEY and CDR2 SVGEGT. Trimming left V 5 bases short and J 0 bases short, with 13 bases between. The length of the CDR3 is 15 residues. CDR3 sequence (DNA): TGTGCCAGCAGTCCCCACAGCTTCACTAACTATGGCTACACCTTC. Translated, it gives CASSPHSFTNYGYTF.